What follows are 9 T cell receptor beta chains derived from one specimen sequenced in a study of CD8+CD57+ T cells in acquired aplastic anemia. The study profiled TCR beta VDJ and CDR3 using genomic DNA as template. TCRdb ran MiXCR on the reads and lists one entry per CDR3 protein. The sample yields about 110,000 distinct CDR3 sequences, about half seen once. Sample: sorted CD4+, CD8+, or CD8+CD57+ T cells (not recorded which) from PBMCs. The receptor set was obtained from a human donor in good health, serving as a control.

This clonotype has at least ten counts. The J gene is TRBJ1-2, the V gene TRBV2, with no clear D. Germline CDR1 reads SNHLY; CDR2 reads FYNNEI. With 0 bases removed from V and 1 base from J, the gap between germline ends came to 15 bases. CDR3 length equals 17 residues. CDR3 sequence: CASSEARVVQNNYGYTF. The CDR3 bases are TGTGCCAGCAGTGAAGCCCGGGTAGTGCAGAATAACTATGGCTACACCTTC.

This clonotype appeared many times. The chain recombines TRBV6-2 or TRBV6-3 with TRBJ1-1; 7 bases match TRBD1. V shed 0 bases and J 2 bases; nucleotides not matched to a gene: 3. The CDR3 is made up of 15 amino acids. CDR1 MNHEY and CDR2 SVGEGT come from the germline V gene. CDR3 amino acids: CASSYSTGVNTEAFF. CDR3 nucleotides: TGTGCCAGCAGTTACTCTACAGGGGTTAACACTGAAGCTTTCTTT.

This clonotype has a handful of counts. J is TRBJ2-5 and V is TRBV24-1; 9 bases map to TRBD1. CDR3 size: 15 residues. The ends lost 3 bases at V and 5 bases at J; junction bases unmatched: 6. Germline assignment: CDR1 KGHDR and CDR2 SFDVKD. CDR3 sequence reads: CATSDVGQGRETQYF. CDR3 coding DNA: TGTGCCACCAGTGATGTGGGACAGGGTAGGGAGACCCAGTACTTC.

In this sample, this clonotype turned up a few times. The chain is built from TRBV20-1 and TRBJ2-5; a possible D gene is TRBD2 (6 bases). The CDR3 totals 13 residues. The germline V and J ends were trimmed by 5 bases and 0 bases, with 10 bases remaining between them. Germline CDR1 and CDR2: DFQATT and SNEGSKA (reference sequence). This CDR3 is CSAFSGHQETQYF. The DNA of the CDR3 is TGCAGTGCTTTCAGCGGGCACCAAGAGACCCAGTACTTC.

This clonotype occurred many times. CDR3 amino acids: CASSSSGFGSYEQYF. CDR3 coding DNA: TGTGCCAGCAGTTCTAGCGGGTTCGGCTCCTACGAGCAGTACTTC. The rearrangement uses TRBV7-9 and TRBJ2-7; 8 bases are shared with TRBD2. The V gene end was trimmed by 6 bases and the J gene end by 0 bases; junction bases not matched to a gene: 7. Germline CDR1 is SEHNR and CDR2 is FQNEAQ (reference sequence). The CDR3 covers 15 residues.

This chain connects TRBV9 to TRBJ2-3, with a tentative D call TRBD1 (6 bases). From germline, CDR1 is SGDLS and CDR2 YYNGEE. The length of the CDR3 is 15 residues. Trimming stripped 4 bases from V and 6 bases from J, with 18 bases between. Here the CDR3 DNA reads TGTGCCAGCAGCCTCCAGGGGAGTAGTCTGGATACGCAGTATTTT. Residues: CASSLQGSSLDTQYF. The variable domain in full, with the rest retrieved from reference TRBV9 and TRBJ2-3, is DSGVTQTPKHLITATGQRVTLRCSPRSGDLSVYWYQQSLDQGLQFLIQYYNGEERAKGNILERFSAQQFPDLHSELNLSSLELGDSALYFCASSLQGSSLDTQYFGPGTRLTVL.

The chain couples TRBV15 to TRBJ1-2; D unclear. Trimming took off 5 bases at V and 4 bases at J, with 17 bases between the two ends. The length of the CDR3 is 15 residues. CDR1 and CDR2 from the germline V gene are LNHNV and YYDKDF (reference sequence). The CDR3 DNA sequence: TGTGCCACCAGCCCGAGCGTGGGCCGATCCTATGGCTACACCTTC. Its translation is CATSPSVGRSYGYTF.

The chain couples TRBV10-3 to TRBJ2-7; 7 bases match TRBD1. This CDR3 is 12 amino acids long. Germline V gene sequence: CDR1 ENHRY, CDR2 SYGVKD. V dropped 6 bases and J dropped 5; count of bases not matched to a gene: 4. The chain's CDR3 is CAISRTGDEQYF. CDR3 in DNA: TGTGCCATCAGCCGGACAGGAGACGAGCAGTACTTC.

This rearrangement joins TRBV24-1 to TRBJ2-6; D is unresolved. The CDR3 totals 15 residues. V was shortened by 1 base and J by 0 bases, with 3 bases between the two germline ends. The germline CDR1 and CDR2 sequences are KGHDR and SFDVKD. The CDR3 sequence: CATSDFHSGANVLTF. Here the CDR3 DNA reads TGTGCCACCAGTGATTTCCACTCTGGGGCCAACGTCCTGACTTTC.